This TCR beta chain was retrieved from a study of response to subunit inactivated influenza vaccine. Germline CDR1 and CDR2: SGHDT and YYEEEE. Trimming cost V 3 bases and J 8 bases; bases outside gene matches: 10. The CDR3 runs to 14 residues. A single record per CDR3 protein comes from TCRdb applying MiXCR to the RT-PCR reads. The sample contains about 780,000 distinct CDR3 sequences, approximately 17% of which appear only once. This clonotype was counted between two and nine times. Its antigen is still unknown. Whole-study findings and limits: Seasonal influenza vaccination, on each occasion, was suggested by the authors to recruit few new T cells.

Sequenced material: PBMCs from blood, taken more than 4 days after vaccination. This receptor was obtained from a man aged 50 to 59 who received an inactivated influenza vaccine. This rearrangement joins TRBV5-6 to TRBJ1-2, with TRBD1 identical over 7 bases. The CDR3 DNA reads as TGTGCCAGCAGCTCGGAGGGGGCAGCTCCGGGCTACACCTTC. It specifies CASSSEGAAPGYTF.